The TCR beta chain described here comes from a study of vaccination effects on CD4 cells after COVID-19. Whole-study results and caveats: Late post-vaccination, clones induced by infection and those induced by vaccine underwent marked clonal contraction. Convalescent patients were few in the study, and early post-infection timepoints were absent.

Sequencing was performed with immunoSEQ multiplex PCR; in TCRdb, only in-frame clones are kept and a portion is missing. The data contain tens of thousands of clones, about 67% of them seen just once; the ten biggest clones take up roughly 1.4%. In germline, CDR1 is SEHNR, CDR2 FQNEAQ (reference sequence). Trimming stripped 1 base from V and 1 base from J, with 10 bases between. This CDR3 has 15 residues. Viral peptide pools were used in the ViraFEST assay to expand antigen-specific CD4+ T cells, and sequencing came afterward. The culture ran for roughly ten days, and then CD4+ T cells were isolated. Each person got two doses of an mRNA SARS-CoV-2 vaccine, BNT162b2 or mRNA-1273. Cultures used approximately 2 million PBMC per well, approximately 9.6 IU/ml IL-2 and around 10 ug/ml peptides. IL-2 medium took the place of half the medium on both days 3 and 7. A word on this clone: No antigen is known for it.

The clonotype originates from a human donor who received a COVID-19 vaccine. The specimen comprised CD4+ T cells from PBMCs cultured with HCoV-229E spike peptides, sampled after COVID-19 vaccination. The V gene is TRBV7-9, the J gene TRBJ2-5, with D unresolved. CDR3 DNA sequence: TGTGCCAGCAGCTTAGGGGCAACTCCCCAAGAGACCCAGTACTTC. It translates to CASSLGATPQETQYF.